Listed below are T cell receptor beta chains from one sample, sequenced in a study of OX40 agonist ivuxolimab in advanced cancers. The assay was immunoSEQ multiplex PCR, and TCRdb's table has in-frame clones only and misses some. Among tens of thousands of clones listed, about nine tenths were seen once. The source was CD4+ or CD8+ T cells sorted from blood, collected in a trial of the OX40 agonist ivuxolimab. Source of these receptors: an adult with an advanced solid tumor such as melanoma, head and neck, liver or kidney cancer. Each CDR3 is given with its conserved first and last residue. The D gene is left open where the match is weak. Clone size is shown for a subset of rows, as once, few, many or a class of expanded clone.

j_gene: TRBJ1-1
d_gene: .
abundance: once
v_gene: TRBV7-2
CDR3aa: CASSFYYEAFF
CDR3nt: TGTGCCAGCAGCTTCTACTATGAAGCTTTCTTT

j_gene: TRBJ2-3
d_gene: .
abundance: .
v_gene: TRBV7-6
CDR3aa: CASSLSTLRGSTDTQYF
CDR3nt: TGTGCCAGCAGCTTATCCACGCTCAGGGGTAGCACAGATACGCAGTATTTT

j_gene: TRBJ2-3
d_gene: .
abundance: .
v_gene: TRBV9
CDR3aa: CASSVAEVGTDTQYF
CDR3nt: TGTGCCAGCAGCGTAGCTGAGGTTGGCACAGATACGCAGTATTTT

j_gene: TRBJ2-5
d_gene: TRBD2
abundance: once
v_gene: TRBV5-8
CDR3aa: CASSLAGLETQYF
CDR3nt: TGTGCCAGCAGCTTAGCGGGGTTGGAGACCCAGTACTTC

j_gene: TRBJ2-1
d_gene: TRBD2
abundance: .
v_gene: TRBV5-1
CDR3aa: CASIDGTSEYNEQFF
CDR3nt: TGCGCCAGCATAGACGGGACTAGCGAATACAATGAGCAGTTCTTC

j_gene: TRBJ1-4
d_gene: TRBD1
abundance: .
v_gene: TRBV19
CDR3aa: CASSKQGVGEKLFF
CDR3nt: TGTGCCAGTAGTAAACAGGGGGTCGGGGAAAAACTGTTTTTT

j_gene: TRBJ1-5
d_gene: .
abundance: .
v_gene: TRBV4-1
CDR3aa: CASSQDPWQGSNQPQHF
CDR3nt: TGCGCCAGCAGCCAAGATCCCTGGCAGGGTAGCAATCAGCCCCAGCATTTT

j_gene: TRBJ2-7
d_gene: .
abundance: .
v_gene: TRBV5-1
CDR3aa: CASSLGGAEQYF
CDR3nt: TGCGCCAGCAGCTTGGGGGGGGCCGAGCAGTACTTC

j_gene: TRBJ1-2
d_gene: TRBD1
abundance: .
v_gene: TRBV6-5
CDR3aa: CASSYHTGTGGGYTF
CDR3nt: TGTGCCAGCAGTTATCATACCGGGACAGGGGGCGGCTACACCTTC

j_gene: TRBJ1-1
d_gene: .
abundance: .
v_gene: TRBV6-5
CDR3aa: CASSETENTEAFF
CDR3nt: TGTGCCAGCAGTGAGACAGAGAACACTGAAGCTTTCTTT

j_gene: TRBJ1-2
d_gene: .
abundance: .
v_gene: TRBV7-9
CDR3aa: CASSFPGYGYTF
CDR3nt: TGTGCCAGCAGCTTCCCAGGGTATGGCTACACCTTC

j_gene: TRBJ1-5
d_gene: TRBD1
abundance: .
v_gene: TRBV10-2
CDR3aa: CAATGGGNQPQHF
CDR3nt: TGCGCCGCGACAGGGGGCGGGAATCAGCCCCAGCATTTT

j_gene: TRBJ2-5
d_gene: .
abundance: .
v_gene: TRBV7-8
CDR3aa: CASSLGGGGQETQYF
CDR3nt: TGTGCCAGCAGCTTAGGTGGGGGCGGTCAAGAGACCCAGTACTTC

j_gene: TRBJ2-7
d_gene: TRBD2
abundance: .
v_gene: TRBV4-2
CDR3aa: CASSQDRVGRAGYEQYF
CDR3nt: TGTGCCAGCAGCCAAGATCGGGTCGGGAGGGCCGGGTACGAGCAGTACTTC

j_gene: TRBJ2-7
d_gene: .
abundance: .
v_gene: TRBV28
CDR3aa: CATYPGGTSYEQYF
CDR3nt: TGTGCCACCTATCCGGGCGGGACCTCCTACGAGCAGTACTTC

j_gene: TRBJ2-3
d_gene: TRBD2
abundance: .
v_gene: TRBV28
CDR3aa: CASSLRLAGATDTQYF
CDR3nt: TGTGCCAGCAGTTTACGGCTAGCGGGGGCCACAGATACGCAGTATTTT

j_gene: TRBJ2-3
d_gene: .
abundance: .
v_gene: TRBV28
CDR3aa: CASRSRADTQYF
CDR3nt: TGTGCCAGCAGGTCTCGGGCAGATACGCAGTATTTT

j_gene: TRBJ2-7
d_gene: .
abundance: .
v_gene: TRBV29-1
CDR3aa: CSVEQTTREQYF
CDR3nt: TGCAGCGTTGAACAGACTACGAGGGAGCAGTACTTC

j_gene: TRBJ2-3
d_gene: TRBD1
abundance: once
v_gene: TRBV30
CDR3aa: CAWSAGQGTDTQYF
CDR3nt: TGTGCCTGGAGTGCGGGACAGGGAACCGATACGCAGTATTTT

j_gene: TRBJ1-2
d_gene: .
abundance: .
v_gene: TRBV7-6
CDR3aa: CASSFAGGYGYTF
CDR3nt: TGTGCCAGCAGCTTCGCAGGAGGCTATGGCTACACCTTC

j_gene: TRBJ2-5
d_gene: .
abundance: .
v_gene: TRBV7-8
CDR3aa: CASSSDQETQYF
CDR3nt: TGTGCCAGCAGCTCCGACCAAGAGACCCAGTACTTC

j_gene: TRBJ1-1
d_gene: .
abundance: .
v_gene: TRBV6-1
CDR3aa: CASGWPRTDEAFF
CDR3nt: TGTGCCAGCGGATGGCCGCGGACAGATGAAGCTTTCTTT

j_gene: TRBJ2-5
d_gene: TRBD2
abundance: .
v_gene: TRBV30
CDR3aa: CASTSGTRETQYF
CDR3nt: TGTGCCTCGACTAGCGGGACAAGAGAGACCCAGTACTTC

j_gene: TRBJ1-2
d_gene: .
abundance: .
v_gene: TRBV6-5
CDR3aa: CASSYFLGDSYGYTF
CDR3nt: TGTGCCAGCAGTTACTTTTTGGGGGACTCATATGGCTACACCTTC

j_gene: TRBJ2-5
d_gene: .
abundance: .
v_gene: TRBV19
CDR3aa: CASSIDGTQYF
CDR3nt: TGTGCCAGTAGTATCGACGGGACCCAGTACTTC

j_gene: TRBJ2-3
d_gene: TRBD2
abundance: .
v_gene: TRBV9
CDR3aa: CASSVSLPGSGISDTQYF
CDR3nt: TGTGCCAGCAGCGTAAGCTTGCCGGGAAGCGGGATCTCAGATACGCAGTATTTT

j_gene: TRBJ2-2
d_gene: TRBD1
abundance: .
v_gene: TRBV5-4
CDR3aa: CASSLGQGANTGELFF
CDR3nt: TGTGCCAGCAGCTTGGGGCAGGGGGCGAACACCGGGGAGCTGTTTTTT

j_gene: TRBJ2-7
d_gene: .
abundance: .
v_gene: TRBV10-1
CDR3aa: CASYGYEQYF
CDR3nt: TGCGCCAGCTATGGTTACGAGCAGTACTTC

j_gene: TRBJ2-3
d_gene: .
abundance: .
v_gene: TRBV27
CDR3aa: CASRAFQTDTQYF
CDR3nt: TGTGCCAGCCGGGCTTTCCAAACAGATACGCAGTATTTT

j_gene: TRBJ2-7
d_gene: .
abundance: .
v_gene: TRBV27
CDR3aa: CASRLEHSYEQYF
CDR3nt: TGTGCCAGCAGGCTAGAACACTCCTACGAGCAGTACTTC

j_gene: TRBJ1-2
d_gene: .
abundance: .
v_gene: TRBV10-3
CDR3aa: CAISASESNYGYTF
CDR3nt: TGTGCCATCAGTGCTTCGGAGAGTAACTATGGCTACACCTTC